This T cell receptor (beta chain) was retrieved from a study of blood T cells in healthy people across ages. Findings and caveats of the study: Per million T cells, TCR beta diversity dropped roughly linearly as age increased.

Using a J-beta primer mix together with a sample-barcoded 5' primer, a second PCR was run for roughly 6 to 11 cycles. Every molecule of cDNA carried a tag from a template-switch adaptor with 12 random nucleotides. TCRdb independently ran MiXCR on the 5' RACE reads; one entry per CDR3 protein. The table includes about a million distinct CDR3 sequences, about 53% detected once. J was trimmed by 1 base and V by 6 bases; bases with no gene match: 7. The CDR3 extends over 16 amino acids. CDR1 DFQATT and CDR2 SNEGSKA come from the germline V gene (reference sequence). Collection of roughly 10 milliliters of peripheral blood was performed for each donor. Per-sample PBMC isolation yielded at least 6.5 million cells. This clonotype has a single count. The antigen is not known.

The sequence was obtained from a woman between 55 and 75 years old in good health. The material sequenced was blood. This chain joins TRBV20-1 and TRBJ2-6; 9 bases fit TRBD2. The CDR3 is CSARGTSKSGANVLTF. The CDR3 DNA reads TGCAGTGCCCGAGGGACTAGCAAGTCTGGGGCCAACGTCCTGACTTTC.